This T cell receptor beta chain was recovered during a study of persistence of HIV-infected CD4 T cells. As for this clone: No antigen is known for it.

Cells were stimulated with overlapping HIV-1 Gag 15-mer peptides. Memory cells lacking CD40L and CD69 with high CD45RO were sorted. Sequencing used immunoSEQ version 4 in survey mode. Clones were read by immunoSEQ multiplex PCR, and TCRdb kept only the in-frame ones, dropping some. The profile shows about 36,000 clones, over 75% of them singletons. V lost 3 bases and J lost 6, with 11 bases in between. The CDR3 consists of 13 residues. Germline V CDR1 and CDR2: GTSNPN, SVGIG (reference sequence). The sequence was collected from an adult with HIV. The donor label of this sample is uncertain. This rearrangement joins TRBV30 to TRBJ2-2; D might be TRBD2 (5 bases). The specimen was cultured CD4+ T cells from PBMCs, collected from a patient who received antiretroviral therapy. The CDR3 sequence: CAWSEGLAGELFF. CDR3 sequence (DNA): TGTGCCTGGAGCGAAGGACTTGCCGGGGAGCTGTTTTTT.